The clone carrying this T cell receptor beta chain has more than one count but fewer than ten. Antigen: not known. MiXCR, run by TCRdb on the RT-PCR reads, gives a single entry per CDR3 protein. Here the sample spans around 480,000 distinct CDR3 sequences, more than 15% being singletons. The sample originates from a study of response to subunit inactivated influenza vaccine. General study points: Seasonal influenza vaccination, on each occasion, was suggested by the authors to recruit few new T cells.

The germline V gene encodes CDR1 MNHEY and CDR2 SVGEGT. The CDR3 loop spans 17 amino acids. V lost 0 bases to trimming and J lost 4 bases; unmatched junction nucleotides: 9. Source: CD4+ T cells sorted from PBMCs, taken around 25 months after vaccination. This TCR was recovered from a man aged 50 to 69 who received an inactivated influenza vaccine. The V gene is TRBV6-2 or TRBV6-3, the J gene TRBJ1-1; 9 bases are shared with TRBD1. Written as DNA, the CDR3 is TGTGCCAGCAGTTACTCCGGGACAGGGCTCTTGGGCACTGAAGCTTTCTTT. Translated, it gives CASSYSGTGLLGTEAFF.